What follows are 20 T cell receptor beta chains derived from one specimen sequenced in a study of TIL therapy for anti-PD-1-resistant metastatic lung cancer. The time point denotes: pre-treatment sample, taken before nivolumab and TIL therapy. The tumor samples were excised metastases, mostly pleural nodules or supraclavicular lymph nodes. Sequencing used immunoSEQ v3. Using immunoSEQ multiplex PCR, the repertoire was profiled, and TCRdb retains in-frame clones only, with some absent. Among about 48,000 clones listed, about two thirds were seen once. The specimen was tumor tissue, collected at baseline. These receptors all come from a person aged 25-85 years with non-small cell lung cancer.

The CDR3 bases are TGTGCCAGCAGTGATTCCGACAGGGGGTCGGGAGAGCAGTACTTC. Encoded protein: CASSDSDRGSGEQYF. The chain carries TRBV2 and TRBJ2-7; 9 positions agree with TRBD1. The length of the CDR3 is 15 residues. The V and J ends lost 3 bases and 7 bases, in that order; junction bases with no gene match: 10. Germline CDR1 is SNHLY and CDR2 is FYNNEI.

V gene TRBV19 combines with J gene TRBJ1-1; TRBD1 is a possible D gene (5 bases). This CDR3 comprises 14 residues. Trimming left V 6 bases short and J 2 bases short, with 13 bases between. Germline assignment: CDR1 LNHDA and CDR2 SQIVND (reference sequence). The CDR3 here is CASRPGTENTEAFF. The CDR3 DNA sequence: TGTGCCAGTAGGCCCGGGACTGAAAACACTGAAGCTTTCTTT.

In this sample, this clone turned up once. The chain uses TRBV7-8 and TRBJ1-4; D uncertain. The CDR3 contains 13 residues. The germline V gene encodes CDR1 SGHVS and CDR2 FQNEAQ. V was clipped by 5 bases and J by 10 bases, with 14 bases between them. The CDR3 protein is CASSPRSGLKLFF. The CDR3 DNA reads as TGTGCCAGCAGCCCCAGATCCGGGTTAAAACTGTTTTTT.

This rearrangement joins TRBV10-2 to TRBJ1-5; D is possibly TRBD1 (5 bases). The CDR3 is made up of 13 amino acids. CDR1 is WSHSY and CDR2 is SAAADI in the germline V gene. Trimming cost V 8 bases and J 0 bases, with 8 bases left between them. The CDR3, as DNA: TGCGCCAGCCGACAGAATAGCAATCAGCCCCAGCATTTT. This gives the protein CASRQNSNQPQHF.

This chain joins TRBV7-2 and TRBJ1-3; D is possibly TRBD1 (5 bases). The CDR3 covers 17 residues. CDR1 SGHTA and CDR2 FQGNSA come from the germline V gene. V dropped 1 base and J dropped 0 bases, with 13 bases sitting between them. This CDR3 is CASSLGVAGSSGNTIYF. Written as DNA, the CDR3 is TGTGCCAGCAGCTTAGGGGTGGCAGGGAGCTCTGGAAACACCATATATTTT.

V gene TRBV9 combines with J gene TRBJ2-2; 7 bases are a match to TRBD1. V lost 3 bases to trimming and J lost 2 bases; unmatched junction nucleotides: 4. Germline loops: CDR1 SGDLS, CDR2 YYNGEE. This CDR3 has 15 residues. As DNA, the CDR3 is TGTGCCAGCAGCGCCTGGGACAGTAACACCGGGGAGCTGTTTTTT. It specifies CASSAWDSNTGELFF.

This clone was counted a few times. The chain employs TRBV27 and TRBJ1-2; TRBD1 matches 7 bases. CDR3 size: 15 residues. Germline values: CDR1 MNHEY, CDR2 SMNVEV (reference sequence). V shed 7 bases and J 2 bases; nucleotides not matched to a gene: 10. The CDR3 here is CASTEIGTANYGYTF. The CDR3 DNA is TGTGCCAGCACAGAGATCGGGACAGCAAACTATGGCTACACCTTC.

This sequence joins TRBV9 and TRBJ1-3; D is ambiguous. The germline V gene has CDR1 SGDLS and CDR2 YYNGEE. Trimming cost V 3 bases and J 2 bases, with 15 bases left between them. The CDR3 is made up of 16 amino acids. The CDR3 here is CASSAPGSSAGNTIYF. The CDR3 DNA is TGTGCCAGCAGCGCCCCAGGCTCCAGCGCTGGAAACACCATATATTTT.

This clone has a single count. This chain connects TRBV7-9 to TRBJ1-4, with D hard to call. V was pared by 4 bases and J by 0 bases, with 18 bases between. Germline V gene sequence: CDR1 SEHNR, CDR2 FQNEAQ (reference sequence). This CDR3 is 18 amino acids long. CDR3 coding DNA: TGTGCCAGCAGCTGGACGTTCCGTGAGGGTGCAACTAATGAAAAACTGTTTTTT. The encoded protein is CASSWTFREGATNEKLFF.

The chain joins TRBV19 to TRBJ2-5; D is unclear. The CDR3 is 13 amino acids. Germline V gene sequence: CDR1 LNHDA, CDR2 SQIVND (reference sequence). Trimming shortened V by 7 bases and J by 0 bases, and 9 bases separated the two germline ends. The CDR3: CASIGPNQETQYF. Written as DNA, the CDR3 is TGTGCCAGTATTGGTCCTAACCAAGAGACCCAGTACTTC.

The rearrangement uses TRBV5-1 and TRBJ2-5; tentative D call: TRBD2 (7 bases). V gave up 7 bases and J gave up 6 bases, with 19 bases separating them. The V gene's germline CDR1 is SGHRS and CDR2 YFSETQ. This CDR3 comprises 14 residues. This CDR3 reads CASSMGGGVKTQYF. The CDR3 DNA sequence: TGCGCCAGCTCCATGGGAGGGGGAGTAAAGACCCAGTACTTC.

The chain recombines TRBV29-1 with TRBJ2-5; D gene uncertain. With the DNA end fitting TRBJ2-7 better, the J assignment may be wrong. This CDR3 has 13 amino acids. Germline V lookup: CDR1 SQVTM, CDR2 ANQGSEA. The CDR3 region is CSVEAFPGYEQYF. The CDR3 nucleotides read TGCAGCGTTGAAGCCTTTCCGGGCTACGAGCAGTACTTC.

This CDR3 is CASSQQGAATGELFF. The CDR3 DNA is TGTGCCAGCAGTCAGCAGGGGGCGGCCACCGGGGAGCTGTTTTTT. The chain links TRBV6-4 to TRBJ2-2; 8 nucleotides agree with TRBD1. The trim removed 5 bases at V and 4 bases at J, leaving 6 bases unmatched. The CDR3 spans 15 residues. Germline V gene data show CDR1 as MRHNA and CDR2 as SNTAGT.

CDR3 in amino acids: CASSLRLLNTEAFF. The CDR3 DNA reads TGTGCCAGCAGCTTAAGACTGTTGAACACTGAAGCTTTCTTT. The genes are TRBV7-9 and TRBJ1-1; D remains unclear. Trimming took 2 bases from V and 0 from J, leaving 7 bases between them. Looked up from germline, CDR1 is SEHNR and CDR2 is FQNEAQ (reference sequence). The CDR3 extends over 14 amino acids.

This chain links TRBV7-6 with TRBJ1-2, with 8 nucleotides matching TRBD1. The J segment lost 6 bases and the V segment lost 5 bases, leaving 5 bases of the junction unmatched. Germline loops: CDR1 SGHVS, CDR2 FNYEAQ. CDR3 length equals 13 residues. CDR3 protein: CASSKDRDHGYTF. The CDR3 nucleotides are TGTGCCAGCAGCAAGGACAGGGACCATGGCTACACCTTC.

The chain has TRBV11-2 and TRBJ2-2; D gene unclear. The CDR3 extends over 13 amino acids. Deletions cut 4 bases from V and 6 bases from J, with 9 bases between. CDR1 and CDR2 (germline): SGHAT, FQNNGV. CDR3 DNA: TGTGCCAGCAGCTCTATAGCTCCCGGGGAGCTGTTTTTT. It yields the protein CASSSIAPGELFF.

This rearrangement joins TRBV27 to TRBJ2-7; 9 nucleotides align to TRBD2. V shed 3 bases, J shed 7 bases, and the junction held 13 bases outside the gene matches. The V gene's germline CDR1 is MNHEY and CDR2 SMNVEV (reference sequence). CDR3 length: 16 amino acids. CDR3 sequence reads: CASSFLGSGSPYEQYF. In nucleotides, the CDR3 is TGTGCCAGCAGTTTTCTGGGTAGCGGGAGTCCGTATGAGCAGTACTTC.

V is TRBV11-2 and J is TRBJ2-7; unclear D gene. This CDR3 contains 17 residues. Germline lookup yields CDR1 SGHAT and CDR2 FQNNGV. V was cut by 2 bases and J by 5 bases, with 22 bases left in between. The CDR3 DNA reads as TGTGCCAGCAGCTTAAGATCAGATGGGTTTCGAAGAAACGAGCAGTACTTC. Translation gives CASSLRSDGFRRNEQYF. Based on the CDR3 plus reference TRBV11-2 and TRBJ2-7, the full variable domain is EAGVAQSPRYKIIEKRQSVAFWCNPISGHATLYWYQQILGQGPKLLIQFQNNGVVDDSQLPKDRFSAERLKGVDSTLKIQPAKLEDSAVYLCASSLRSDGFRRNEQYFGPGTRLTVT.

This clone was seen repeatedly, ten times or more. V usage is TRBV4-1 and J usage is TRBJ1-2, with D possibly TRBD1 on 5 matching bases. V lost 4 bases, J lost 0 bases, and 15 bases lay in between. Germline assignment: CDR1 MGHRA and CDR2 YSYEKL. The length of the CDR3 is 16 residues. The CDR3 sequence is CASSLRPGPPNYGYTF. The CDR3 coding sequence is TGCGCCAGCAGCCTACGCCCAGGGCCTCCTAACTATGGCTACACCTTC.

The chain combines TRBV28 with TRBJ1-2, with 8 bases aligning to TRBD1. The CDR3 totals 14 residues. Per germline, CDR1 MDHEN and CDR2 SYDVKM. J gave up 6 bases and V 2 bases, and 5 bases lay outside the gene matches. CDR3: CASSLDRGADGYTF. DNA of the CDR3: TGTGCCAGCAGTTTAGACAGGGGAGCCGATGGCTACACCTTC.